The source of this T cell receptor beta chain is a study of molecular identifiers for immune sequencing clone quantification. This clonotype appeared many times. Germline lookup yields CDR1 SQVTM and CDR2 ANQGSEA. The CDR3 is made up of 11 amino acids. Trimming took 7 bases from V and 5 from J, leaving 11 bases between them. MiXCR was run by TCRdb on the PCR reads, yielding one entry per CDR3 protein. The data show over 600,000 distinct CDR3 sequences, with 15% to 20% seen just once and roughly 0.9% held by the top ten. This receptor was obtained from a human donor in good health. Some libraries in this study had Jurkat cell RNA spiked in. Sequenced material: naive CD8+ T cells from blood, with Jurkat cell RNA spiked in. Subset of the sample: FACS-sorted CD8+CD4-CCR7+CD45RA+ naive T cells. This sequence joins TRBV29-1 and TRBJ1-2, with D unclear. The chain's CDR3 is CSATASYGYTF. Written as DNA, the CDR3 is TGCAGCGCCACGGCTTCTTATGGCTACACCTTC. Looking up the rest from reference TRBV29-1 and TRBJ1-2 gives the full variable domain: SAVISQKPSRDICQRGTSLTIQCQVDSQVTMMFWYRQQPGQSLTLIATANQGSEATYESGFVIDKFPISRPNLTFSTLTVSNMSPEDSSIYLCSATASYGYTFGSGTRLTVV.